This T cell receptor beta chain is from a study of T cells after yellow fever vaccination. The CDR3 covers 15 residues. Trimming took 9 bases from V and 3 from J, leaving 15 bases between them. Germline V gene sequence: CDR1 MNHEY, CDR2 SVGEGT. This clonotype was counted between two and nine times. TCRdb reprocessed the 5' RACE reads with MiXCR, giving one entry per CDR3 protein. The table shows some 560,000 distinct CDR3 sequences, with around 16% occurring only once. The starting material was PBMCs, obtained around 5 days after the first yellow fever vaccination. The TCR comes from a young man who received the YFV17D yellow fever vaccine. The rearrangement joins TRBV6-2 or TRBV6-3 to TRBJ1-6, with no clear D. This CDR3 is CARGRGRGYNSPLHF. In DNA form, the CDR3 reads TGTGCCAGGGGCCGAGGACGGGGCTATAATTCACCCCTCCACTTT.